This is a list of T cell receptor beta chains from one sample in a study of cytomegalovirus exposure and HLA in healthy donors. The protocol was immunoSEQ multiplex PCR, while the TCRdb copy is restricted to in-frame clones and leaves out a portion. The table includes 76,000 or so clones, roughly 94% detected once. Sequencing was done on a sample of PBMCs. The receptor source for this set is a woman aged 18-30 years in good health and CMV-seronegative. CDR3s include the opening cysteine and the closing phenylalanine or tryptophan. D genes are given only for firm matches. Size is omitted from some rows. Given values are once, few, many or a class for expanded clones.

j_gene: TRBJ2-7; d_gene: NA; v_gene: TRBV7-8; abundance: NA; CDR3nt: TGTGCCAGCAGCTTAGACAGGCCCTACGAGCAGTACTTC; CDR3aa: CASSLDRPYEQYF
j_gene: TRBJ2-5; d_gene: TRBD2; v_gene: TRBV28; abundance: NA; CDR3nt: TGTGCCAGCGGCCTAGCGGGAGGGTTGGAGACCCAGTACTTC; CDR3aa: CASGLAGGLETQYF
j_gene: TRBJ1-2; d_gene: TRBD1; v_gene: TRBV7-2; abundance: NA; CDR3nt: TGTGCCAGCAGCTTACCGACAGGGTATGGCTACACCTTC; CDR3aa: CASSLPTGYGYTF
j_gene: TRBJ2-1; d_gene: TRBD1; v_gene: TRBV9; abundance: NA; CDR3nt: TGTGCCAGCAGCGTAGCTAGTGGGGCGGGACAGGGGTTCAATGAGCAGTTCTTC; CDR3aa: CASSVASGAGQGFNEQFF
j_gene: TRBJ2-5; d_gene: NA; v_gene: TRBV7-9; abundance: NA; CDR3nt: TGTGCCAGCAGCTTCACCGGGACTCTGGAGACCCAGTACTTC; CDR3aa: CASSFTGTLETQYF
j_gene: TRBJ1-3; d_gene: NA; v_gene: TRBV5-1; abundance: NA; CDR3nt: TGCGCCAGCAGCTTGGCTGGAGTCTCTGGAAACACCATATATTTT; CDR3aa: CASSLAGVSGNTIYF
j_gene: TRBJ2-1; d_gene: TRBD2; v_gene: TRBV4-2; abundance: NA; CDR3nt: TGTGCCAGCAGCCAAACTAGCGGGGGAGCCCAGAGCTCCTACAATGAGCAGTTCTTC; CDR3aa: CASSQTSGGAQSSYNEQFF
j_gene: TRBJ1-6; d_gene: NA; v_gene: TRBV7-2; abundance: once; CDR3nt: TGTGCCAGCAGCTTAGAGTGGCGGTCACCCCTCCACTTT; CDR3aa: CASSLEWRSPLHF
j_gene: TRBJ1-1; d_gene: TRBD1; v_gene: TRBV6-1; abundance: NA; CDR3nt: TGTGCCAGCAGTGAAGGGACAGGGACTTTAGATGCTTTCTTT; CDR3aa: CASSEGTGTLDAFF
j_gene: TRBJ2-2; d_gene: NA; v_gene: TRBV5-6; abundance: NA; CDR3nt: TGTGCCAGCAGCGCGGGGGCAGGTTTTTTGGGGGAGCTGTTTTTT; CDR3aa: CASSAGAGFLGELFF
j_gene: TRBJ2-7; d_gene: TRBD2; v_gene: TRBV28; abundance: NA; CDR3nt: TGTGCCAGTGGGAGGGACGAGCAGTACTTC; CDR3aa: CASGRDEQYF
j_gene: TRBJ1-5; d_gene: TRBD1; v_gene: TRBV7-6; abundance: few; CDR3nt: TGTGCCAGCAGCGTACAGGGGCCTGATCAGCCCCAGCATTTT; CDR3aa: CASSVQGPDQPQHF
j_gene: TRBJ1-2; d_gene: NA; v_gene: TRBV4-1; abundance: NA; CDR3nt: TGCGCCAGCAGCCACCTTATTCGGGAGGGCTACACCTTC; CDR3aa: CASSHLIREGYTF
j_gene: TRBJ1-2; d_gene: NA; v_gene: TRBV6-5; abundance: NA; CDR3nt: TGTGCCAGCAGAAGGACAGACTATGGCTACACCTTC; CDR3aa: CASRRTDYGYTF
j_gene: TRBJ1-4; d_gene: TRBD1; v_gene: TRBV2; abundance: NA; CDR3nt: TGTGCCAGCAGTAAGACAGGGGGGTCTAATGAAAAACTGTTTTTT; CDR3aa: CASSKTGGSNEKLFF
j_gene: TRBJ1-1; d_gene: TRBD1; v_gene: TRBV5-4; abundance: NA; CDR3nt: TGTGCCAGCAGCCCGCAGAGACAGGGCGGGACTGAAGCTTTCTTT; CDR3aa: CASSPQRQGGTEAFF
j_gene: TRBJ1-4; d_gene: NA; v_gene: TRBV7-2; abundance: once; CDR3nt: TGTGCCAGCAGCTTAGGTTCGTCTCGGGGACTGTTTTTT; CDR3aa: CASSLGSSRGLFF
j_gene: TRBJ2-1; d_gene: TRBD1; v_gene: TRBV15; abundance: NA; CDR3nt: TGTGCCACCAGCGGAACTCAGGGGACAGGGAATGAGCAGTTCTTC; CDR3aa: CATSGTQGTGNEQFF
j_gene: TRBJ2-3; d_gene: TRBD1; v_gene: TRBV10-2; abundance: NA; CDR3nt: TGCGCCAGCAGTGAGTCCGGGGACAGGGGTACGCAGTATTTT; CDR3aa: CASSESGDRGTQYF
j_gene: TRBJ2-1; d_gene: TRBD2; v_gene: TRBV4-1; abundance: NA; CDR3nt: TGCGCCAGCAGAAGGGAGGCTAGCGGGATTTTGTACGATGAGCAGTTCTTC; CDR3aa: CASRREASGILYDEQFF
j_gene: TRBJ1-5; d_gene: NA; v_gene: TRBV21-1; abundance: few; CDR3nt: TGTGCCAGCAGCACCCCGGGACAGCCTGATAGCAATCAGCCCCAGCATTTT; CDR3aa: CASSTPGQPDSNQPQHF
j_gene: TRBJ1-2; d_gene: TRBD1; v_gene: TRBV29-1; abundance: NA; CDR3nt: TGCAGCGTTGAAAGTACACAGGGGGCGTATGGCTACACCTTC; CDR3aa: CSVESTQGAYGYTF
j_gene: TRBJ2-7; d_gene: TRBD2; v_gene: TRBV30; abundance: NA; CDR3nt: TGTGCCTGGAGGGGAAGACTAGCAGGCGGGGGACGCGGACTTTGGGAGCAGTACTTC; CDR3aa: CAWRGRLAGGGRGLWEQYF
j_gene: TRBJ2-5; d_gene: NA; v_gene: TRBV7-9; abundance: NA; CDR3nt: TGTGCCAGCAGCTTAGCAAAATGGGAGACACCCTTAGAGACCCAGTACTTC; CDR3aa: CASSLAKWETPLETQYF
j_gene: TRBJ2-5; d_gene: NA; v_gene: TRBV28; abundance: NA; CDR3nt: TGTGCCAGCGGCACGGGTCGGGGGGAGACCCAGTACTTC; CDR3aa: CASGTGRGETQYF
j_gene: TRBJ1-1; d_gene: NA; v_gene: TRBV27; abundance: NA; CDR3nt: TGTGCCAGCAGTCCACAGGGTCCCTTTGAAGCTTTCTTT; CDR3aa: CASSPQGPFEAFF
j_gene: TRBJ1-3; d_gene: NA; v_gene: TRBV30; abundance: NA; CDR3nt: TGTGCCTGGAGTGTTGGGGCAAGCGGAAACACCATATATTTT; CDR3aa: CAWSVGASGNTIYF
j_gene: TRBJ1-4; d_gene: TRBD1; v_gene: TRBV11-2; abundance: NA; CDR3nt: TGTGCCAGCTCAACGGGGAGAGCAGGGGGCGGAAAACTGTTTTTT; CDR3aa: CASSTGRAGGGKLFF
j_gene: TRBJ2-7; d_gene: TRBD2; v_gene: TRBV5-5; abundance: NA; CDR3nt: TGTGCCAGCAGACGACTAGCGGACGAATACGAGCAGTACTTC; CDR3aa: CASRRLADEYEQYF
j_gene: TRBJ2-5; d_gene: TRBD1; v_gene: TRBV2; abundance: NA; CDR3nt: TGTGCCAGCAGATCCGGACAGGGGTTAGAGACCCAGTACTTC; CDR3aa: CASRSGQGLETQYF
j_gene: TRBJ1-2; d_gene: TRBD1; v_gene: TRBV4-3; abundance: NA; CDR3nt: TGCGCCAGCAGCAAGAGGACAGGGCTGAACTATGGCTACACCTTC; CDR3aa: CASSKRTGLNYGYTF
j_gene: TRBJ2-1; d_gene: TRBD1; v_gene: TRBV5-4; abundance: NA; CDR3nt: TGTGCCAGCAGCTTGACCGGGACAGGGACCTACAATGAGCAGTTCTTC; CDR3aa: CASSLTGTGTYNEQFF
j_gene: TRBJ2-7; d_gene: TRBD1; v_gene: TRBV6-6; abundance: once; CDR3nt: TGTGCCAGCAGCCCGGGACAGGGGGGGACCTACGAGCAGTACTTC; CDR3aa: CASSPGQGGTYEQYF
j_gene: TRBJ2-6; d_gene: NA; v_gene: TRBV15; abundance: NA; CDR3nt: TGTGCCACCAGCAGAGACAACTCTGGGGCCAACGTCCTGACTTTC; CDR3aa: CATSRDNSGANVLTF
j_gene: TRBJ2-7; d_gene: NA; v_gene: TRBV29-1; abundance: NA; CDR3nt: TGCAGCGCCCTAAGCCCCTCTTCCTACGAGCAGTACTTC; CDR3aa: CSALSPSSYEQYF
j_gene: TRBJ2-1; d_gene: TRBD1; v_gene: TRBV10-3; abundance: NA; CDR3nt: TGTGCCATCAGCCGGGACAGGGAAAACAATGAGCAGTTCTTC; CDR3aa: CAISRDRENNEQFF
j_gene: TRBJ2-3; d_gene: NA; v_gene: TRBV6-1; abundance: NA; CDR3nt: TGTGCCAGCAGTGAAGCTAGCGGAGGGGTGGATACGCAGTATTTT; CDR3aa: CASSEASGGVDTQYF
j_gene: TRBJ2-1; d_gene: NA; v_gene: TRBV9; abundance: once; CDR3nt: TGTGCCAGCAGCGTAGTCTCGTCACTCTACAATGAGCAGTTCTTC; CDR3aa: CASSVVSSLYNEQFF
j_gene: TRBJ2-1; d_gene: NA; v_gene: TRBV5-1; abundance: NA; CDR3nt: TGCGCCAGCAGCTCCCAGGTCGGGGGGCTGGGGAATGAGCAGTTCTTC; CDR3aa: CASSSQVGGLGNEQFF
j_gene: TRBJ2-3; d_gene: TRBD2; v_gene: TRBV27; abundance: NA; CDR3nt: TGTGCCAGCAGTACCCTTCTAGCGGGGGGCACAGATACGCAGTATTTT; CDR3aa: CASSTLLAGGTDTQYF
j_gene: TRBJ2-7; d_gene: NA; v_gene: TRBV11-3; abundance: NA; CDR3nt: TGTGCCAGCAGCTTAGGGAGTAGGTCCTACGAGCAGTACTTC; CDR3aa: CASSLGSRSYEQYF
j_gene: TRBJ2-1; d_gene: TRBD2; v_gene: TRBV28; abundance: once; CDR3nt: TGTGCCAGCATCAATAGCGGGAGGGCTGACAATGAGCAGTTCTTC; CDR3aa: CASINSGRADNEQFF
j_gene: TRBJ2-6; d_gene: NA; v_gene: TRBV5-4; abundance: NA; CDR3nt: TGTGCCAGCAGCAAGGGGAAGGGGCGGTCTGGGGCCAACGTCCTGACTTTC; CDR3aa: CASSKGKGRSGANVLTF
j_gene: TRBJ2-7; d_gene: TRBD2; v_gene: TRBV6-1; abundance: NA; CDR3nt: TGTGCCAGCAGGAGGGCTAGCGGGACCTCCTACGAGCAGTACTTC; CDR3aa: CASRRASGTSYEQYF
j_gene: TRBJ2-7; d_gene: TRBD1; v_gene: TRBV6-1; abundance: NA; CDR3nt: TGTGCCAGCAGTGAAGCTTACTCGTTATCGGGACAGGGGGCCTACGAGCAGTACTTC; CDR3aa: CASSEAYSLSGQGAYEQYF
j_gene: TRBJ1-2; d_gene: TRBD1; v_gene: TRBV20-1; abundance: NA; CDR3nt: TGCAGTGCTAGGGGGACAGCGGAATACACCTTC; CDR3aa: CSARGTAEYTF
j_gene: TRBJ1-2; d_gene: TRBD1; v_gene: TRBV28; abundance: once; CDR3nt: TGTGCCAGCAGACGACAGGGGGCTGATGGATATGGCTACACCTTC; CDR3aa: CASRRQGADGYGYTF
j_gene: TRBJ2-7; d_gene: NA; v_gene: TRBV7-9; abundance: NA; CDR3nt: TGTGCCAGCAGCCCTAGCGCCCTAGCCTACGAGCAGTACTTC; CDR3aa: CASSPSALAYEQYF
j_gene: TRBJ1-4; d_gene: NA; v_gene: TRBV4-2; abundance: NA; CDR3nt: TGTGCCAGCAGCGCCCGGCTGGGACAAACAACTAATGAAAAACTGTTTTTT; CDR3aa: CASSARLGQTTNEKLFF
j_gene: TRBJ2-2; d_gene: TRBD1; v_gene: TRBV5-6; abundance: NA; CDR3nt: TGTGCCAGCAGCAGGGACAGGGGACGGACCGGGGAGCTGTTTTTT; CDR3aa: CASSRDRGRTGELFF
j_gene: TRBJ2-3; d_gene: NA; v_gene: TRBV19; abundance: NA; CDR3nt: TGTGCCAGTAGTTCCTACAGGGAAGCAGATACGCAGTATTTT; CDR3aa: CASSSYREADTQYF
j_gene: TRBJ1-3; d_gene: TRBD1; v_gene: TRBV30; abundance: NA; CDR3nt: TGTGCCTGGAATCCTGACAGGGCCTCTGGAAACACCATATATTTT; CDR3aa: CAWNPDRASGNTIYF
j_gene: TRBJ1-6; d_gene: NA; v_gene: TRBV19; abundance: NA; CDR3nt: TGTGCCAGTCGACCTATGGGGGGTCGGGGATCACCCCTCCACTTT; CDR3aa: CASRPMGGRGSPLHF
j_gene: TRBJ2-5; d_gene: NA; v_gene: TRBV2; abundance: NA; CDR3nt: TGTGCCAGCAGTGCCACACCCCCAGAGACCCAGTACTTC; CDR3aa: CASSATPPETQYF
j_gene: TRBJ2-4; d_gene: TRBD2; v_gene: TRBV29-1; abundance: once; CDR3nt: TGCAGCGTTGAAGGGCTTTTGGGAGGGGACATTCAGTACTTC; CDR3aa: CSVEGLLGGDIQYF
j_gene: TRBJ1-3; d_gene: NA; v_gene: TRBV2; abundance: NA; CDR3nt: TGTGCCAGCAGTGAAGGTGAGGCTGGAAACACCATATATTTT; CDR3aa: CASSEGEAGNTIYF
j_gene: TRBJ2-1; d_gene: TRBD1; v_gene: TRBV30; abundance: NA; CDR3nt: TGTGCCTGGGAAGGACAGGGGCTTCCTGAGCAGTTCTTC; CDR3aa: CAWEGQGLPEQFF